This TCR beta chain is drawn from a study of early T cells in non-severe SARS-CoV-2 infection. Study-level background: Sequencing was performed on bulk RNA from unsorted whole blood, leaving chains unpaired. General study results and limits: Reliance on VDJdb matching favored anti-spike CD8 responses; private and CD4 specificities were missed.

The length of the CDR3 is 15 residues. Trimming removed 1 base from V and 7 bases from J; junction bases left unmatched: 6. Germline V gene lookup returns CDR1 LGHNA and CDR2 YSLEER. Individual cDNA molecules each received unique molecular identifiers attached to them. TCRdb passed the 5' RACE reads through MiXCR, listing each CDR3 protein once. The sample lists more than 40,000 distinct CDR3 sequences, almost 7.5% seen once, with 6.5% to 8.5% in the top ten. This clonotype has a handful of counts. The antigen remains undetermined. The clonotype originates from an adult who was a healthcare worker with PCR-confirmed SARS-CoV-2 infection or an uninfected control (not recorded which). V gene TRBV4-3 combines with J gene TRBJ2-1; the match to TRBD2 covers 8 bases. The sample comprised whole blood. The CDR3 DNA reads as TGCGCCAGCAGCCAAGGGTCCGGGGGGGCTAATGAGCAGTTCTTC. Protein product: CASSQGSGGANEQFF.